The 10 T cell receptor beta chains below come from one sample, sequenced in a study of shared clonotypes between healthy human individuals (dated by TCRdb to between 2020 and 2021). The receptor library was made with the immunoSEQ multiplex PCR assay. TCRdb carries this immuneACCESS record with in-frame sequences only. Its versions omit some clonotypes, under half of them owing to an unresolved V gene in the studies checked, with the rest unexplained. Recorded for this sample are 700,000 or so clones; around 72% of them occurred a single time. Of the sample, about 1.8% is held by the ten largest clones. The sample consisted of memory CD4+ T cells sorted from blood. Per the publication, the cell subset or site label means: CD45RA-negative fraction. The receptors were gathered from a woman aged 25 to 39 in good health.

Worth noting for this clone: Different DNA sequences within this sample yield the same CDR3. J is TRBJ2-7 and V is TRBV6-1; 7 bases are a match to TRBD1. Germline V gene sequence: CDR1 MNHNS, CDR2 SASEGT. V shed 6 bases and J 3 bases; nucleotides not matched to a gene: 5. The CDR3 loop spans 13 amino acids. The CDR3: CASSRDRNYEQYF. For the CDR3, the DNA is TGTGCCAGCAGCCGGGACAGAAACTACGAGCAGTACTTC.

This chain connects TRBV27 to TRBJ2-7; 13 positions match TRBD2. The germline V gene has CDR1 MNHEY and CDR2 SMNVEV (reference sequence). The CDR3 contains 17 residues. V lost 2 bases to trimming and J lost 0 bases; unmatched junction nucleotides: 4. The CDR3 DNA is TGTGCCAGCAGTTTAGGGGGACTAGCGGGACTCTCCTACGAGCAGTACTTC. It yields the protein CASSLGGLAGLSYEQYF.

As to this clone: At one of its ends the junction is not consistent with the germline gene, which may arise from a read error. This sequence joins TRBV28 and TRBJ1-2, with TRBD1 as a possible D gene (5 bases). CDR1 and CDR2 from the germline V gene are MDHEN and SYDVKM. The CDR3 sequence is 14 residues long. Here the CDR3 DNA reads TGTGCCAGCAATTTAAACAGGCGAAGCGATGGCTACACCTTC. This translates into CASNLNRRSDGYTF.

This sequence joins TRBV28 and TRBJ2-1; D is undetermined. This CDR3 is 13 amino acids long. Looked up from germline, CDR1 is MDHEN and CDR2 is SYDVKM. The V end lost 7 bases, the J end lost 5 bases, and 12 bases lay between the germline ends. CDR3 amino acids: CASMFNYDNEQFF. The CDR3 DNA reads as TGTGCCAGCATGTTTAACTACGACAATGAGCAGTTCTTC.

V gene TRBV2 combines with J gene TRBJ2-3; 11 bases line up with TRBD2. The CDR3 sequence is 14 residues long. Germline V lookup: CDR1 SNHLY, CDR2 FYNNEI. With V trimmed by 4 bases and J by 4 bases, 1 base remained unmatched. This CDR3 reads CASSVAGGPDTQYF. The CDR3 region has the DNA TGTGCCAGCAGTGTAGCGGGAGGGCCAGATACGCAGTATTTT.

The chain links TRBV5-1 to TRBJ1-6; TRBD1 aligns across 9 bases. Per germline, CDR1 SGHRS and CDR2 YFSETQ. Trimming took 7 bases from V and 9 from J; bases not matched to a gene: 14. This CDR3 region has 16 residues. The CDR3 region is CASHLPWDRVGSPLHF. The CDR3 bases are TGCGCCAGCCACCTTCCTTGGGACAGGGTAGGTTCACCCCTCCACTTT.

As for this clone: This specimen includes other DNA sequences encoding the same CDR3. The chain employs TRBV28 and TRBJ2-7; D not resolved. This CDR3 contains 11 residues. The ends were cut back, 4 bases at V and 7 bases at J, with 8 bases in the middle. CDR1 and CDR2 (germline): MDHEN, SYDVKM. The CDR3 sequence is CASSSRREQYF. The CDR3 DNA reads as TGTGCCAGCAGTTCTAGACGAGAGCAGTACTTC.

The chain employs TRBV30 and TRBJ1-1, with no clear D. In germline, CDR1 is GTSNPN, CDR2 SVGIG (reference sequence). The CDR3 loop spans 13 amino acids. The V and J ends lost 0 bases and 6 bases respectively, with 11 bases between them. As DNA, the CDR3 is TGTGCCTGGAGTGTTGTTTGGGGTGCTGAAGCTTTCTTT. This gives the protein CAWSVVWGAEAFF. The full variable domain, its missing parts supplied by reference TRBV30 and TRBJ1-1, is SQTIHQWPATLVQPVGSPLSLECTVEGTSNPNLYWYRQAAGRGLQLLFYSVGIGQISSEVPQNLSASRPQDRQFILSSKKLLLSDSGFYLCAWSVVWGAEAFFGQGTRLTVV.

The rearrangement joins TRBV5-1 to TRBJ2-1; 8 bases are a match to TRBD2. V dropped 4 bases and J dropped 4; count of bases not matched to a gene: 4. The CDR3 is made up of 14 amino acids. Germline values: CDR1 SGHRS, CDR2 YFSETQ. DNA for the CDR3: TGCGCCAGCAGCAAGTTAGCGGGGTACAATGAGCAGTTCTTC. Protein product: CASSKLAGYNEQFF.

This clone came up many times. The chain joins TRBV5-4 to TRBJ2-1; 10 bases are a match to TRBD2. With 5 bases clipped from V and 7 bases from J, the junction kept 9 bases outside the gene matches. Per the germline V gene, CDR1 is SGHNT and CDR2 is YYREEE (reference sequence). The CDR3 has 15 amino acids. CDR3 protein: CASSTSGTPGNEQFF. In nucleotides, the CDR3 is TGTGCCAGCAGTACTAGCGGGACCCCCGGGAATGAGCAGTTCTTC.